This T cell receptor (beta chain) appears in the sequencing data of a study of blood T cell repertoires in COVID-19. Original handling: Cell counts per sample came from amplifying reference gene primers. This table comes from immunoSEQ multiplex PCR, and its TCRdb copy is limited to in-frame clones, with some not included. V and J calls and clone size are given by that table; D and trimming were obtained from the DNA. The table lists about 140,000 clones, around 84% of them singletons. The CDR3 contains 13 residues. The germline V gene has CDR1 MDHEN and CDR2 SYDVKM. Trimming shortened V by 6 bases and J by 8 bases, and 14 bases separated the two germline ends.

The clonotype comes from a human donor in a cohort sampled during active COVID-19. The sequencing sample was made of peripheral blood. This chain joins TRBV28 and TRBJ2-1; TRBD1 might be the D (6 bases). The CDR3 here is CASSWGRGYEQFF. The DNA of the CDR3 is TGTGCCAGCAGCTGGGGCAGGGGCTATGAGCAGTTCTTC.